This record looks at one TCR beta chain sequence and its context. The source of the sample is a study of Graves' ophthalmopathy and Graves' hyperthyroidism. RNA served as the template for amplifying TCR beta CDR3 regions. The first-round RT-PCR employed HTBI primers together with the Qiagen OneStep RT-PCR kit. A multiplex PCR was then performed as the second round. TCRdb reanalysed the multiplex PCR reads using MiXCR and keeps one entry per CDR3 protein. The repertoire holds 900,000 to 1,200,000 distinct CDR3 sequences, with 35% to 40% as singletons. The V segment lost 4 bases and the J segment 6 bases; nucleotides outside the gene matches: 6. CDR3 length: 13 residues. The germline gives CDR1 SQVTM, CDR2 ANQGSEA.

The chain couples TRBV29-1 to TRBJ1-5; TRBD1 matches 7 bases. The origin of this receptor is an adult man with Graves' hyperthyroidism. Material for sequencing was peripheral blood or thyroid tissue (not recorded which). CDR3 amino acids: CSVGGTVGQPQHF. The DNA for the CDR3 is TGCAGCGTTGGTGGGACAGTAGGTCAGCCCCAGCATTTT.